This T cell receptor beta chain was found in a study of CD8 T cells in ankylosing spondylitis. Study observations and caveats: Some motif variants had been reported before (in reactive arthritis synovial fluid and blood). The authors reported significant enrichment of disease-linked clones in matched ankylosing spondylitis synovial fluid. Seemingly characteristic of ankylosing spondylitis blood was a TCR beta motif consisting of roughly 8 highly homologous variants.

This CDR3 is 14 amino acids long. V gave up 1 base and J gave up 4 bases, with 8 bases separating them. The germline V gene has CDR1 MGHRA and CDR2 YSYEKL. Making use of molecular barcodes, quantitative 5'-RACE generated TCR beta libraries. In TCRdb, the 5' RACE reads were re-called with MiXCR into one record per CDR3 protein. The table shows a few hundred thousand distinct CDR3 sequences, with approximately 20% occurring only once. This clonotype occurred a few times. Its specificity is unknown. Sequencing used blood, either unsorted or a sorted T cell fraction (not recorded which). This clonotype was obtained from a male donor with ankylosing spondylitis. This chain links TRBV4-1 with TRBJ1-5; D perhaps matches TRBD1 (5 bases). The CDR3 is CASSQGSGNQPQHF. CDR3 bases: TGCGCCAGCAGCCAAGGGTCAGGGAATCAGCCCCAGCATTTT.